The next 15 T cell receptor beta chains were all read from a single sample in a study of cytomegalovirus exposure and HLA in healthy donors. Use of 60 Vbeta and 13 Jbeta primers characterized the PCR. Profiled with immunoSEQ multiplex PCR; TCRdb holds only in-frame clones, not every one. The sample has approximately 150,000 clones, about two thirds seen once. Sequences were obtained from PBMCs. The source of these receptors is a woman between 18 and 30 years old in good health and CMV-seronegative.

In this sample, this clone turned up a few times. This chain uses TRBV7-6 with TRBJ1-5, with 7 bases identical to TRBD1. Trimming at V came to 1 base and at J to 3 bases, leaving 6 bases not matched to a gene. Germline lookup yields CDR1 SGHVS and CDR2 FNYEAQ. The CDR3 sequence is 16 residues long. The CDR3 sequence is CASSLEGGGINQPQHF. CDR3 in DNA: TGTGCCAGCAGCTTAGAAGGAGGGGGCATCAATCAGCCCCAGCATTTT.

This clone was recorded a few times. The V and J genes are TRBV4-3 and TRBJ2-4, with 7 bases identical to TRBD2. The CDR3 consists of 16 residues. Trimming cost V 2 bases and J 8 bases; bases outside gene matches: 12. CDR1 and CDR2 (germline): LGHNA, YSLEER. In DNA form, the CDR3 reads TGCGCCAGCAGCCAACTTCATGGGGGGGATAGGGACATTCAGTACTTC. Residues: CASSQLHGGDRDIQYF.

The CDR3 bases are TGTGCCAGCAGCAATAATCCTACGCGGGGGGGCGGAGAGACCCAGTACTTC. This encodes CASSNNPTRGGGETQYF. The chain carries TRBV21-1 and TRBJ2-5; TRBD2 is the table's D call, not checked against the DNA. TRBV21-1 is a recognized pseudogene. The CDR3 runs 17 residues.

Turning to this clone: A read error may produce the germline difference seen at one junction end. This chain links TRBV7-9 with TRBJ1-1; D is unresolved. The CDR3 length is 16 residues. Germline assignment: CDR1 SEHNR and CDR2 FQNEAQ (reference sequence). The CDR3, as DNA: TGTTCCAGCAGCTTATCCCAGGACGGCGGGCTCACTGAAGCTTTCTTT. Its translation is CSSSLSQDGGLTEAFF.

This chain joins TRBV7-2 and TRBJ1-5; perhaps TRBD1 as D (5 bases). The CDR3 covers 13 residues. V gave up 10 bases and J gave up 5 bases, with 15 bases separating them. Looked up from germline, CDR1 is SGHTA and CDR2 is FQGNSA. CDR3 residues: CATTPGKDQPQHF. CDR3 coding DNA: TGTGCCACTACTCCAGGGAAGGATCAGCCCCAGCATTTT.

This clone showed up just a few times. The V gene is TRBV5-1, the J gene TRBJ2-1, with unresolved D. This CDR3 spans 14 amino acids. Germline CDR1 and CDR2: SGHRS and YFSETQ. V lost 0 bases, J lost 5 bases, and 9 bases lay in between. This chain's CDR3 is CASSLDGQNNEQFF. CDR3 bases: TGCGCCAGCAGCTTGGATGGCCAGAACAATGAGCAGTTCTTC.

V usage is TRBV2 and J usage is TRBJ2-5; D gene unclear. This CDR3 has 15 residues. Germline values: CDR1 SNHLY, CDR2 FYNNEI. The V gene lost 6 bases and the J gene lost 2 bases, with 16 bases spanning the gap. CDR3 region: CASRRLKTRQETQYF. DNA for the CDR3: TGTGCCAGCAGAAGACTTAAAACTCGACAAGAGACCCAGTACTTC.

The gene calls are TRBV6-5 and TRBJ1-1; D may be TRBD1 (5 bases). The CDR3 has 15 amino acids. V was shortened by 4 bases and J by 3 bases, with 15 bases between the two germline ends. Per germline, CDR1 MNHEY and CDR2 SVGAGI. This CDR3 reads CASSSRSGGDTEAFF. Written as DNA, the CDR3 is TGTGCCAGCAGTTCCCGATCGGGAGGGGACACTGAAGCTTTCTTT.

The chain carries TRBV7-6 and TRBJ1-3, with D uncertain. V lost 5 bases, J lost 0 bases, and 8 bases lay in between. This CDR3 has 14 amino acids. Per germline, CDR1 SGHVS and CDR2 FNYEAQ. CDR3 loop: CASSSGPSGNTIYF. The CDR3 DNA reads TGTGCCAGCAGCAGCGGACCCTCTGGAAACACCATATATTTT.

The V and J genes are TRBV4-3 and TRBJ2-3; D might be TRBD2 (5 bases). Between the trimmed V and J ends, which lost 3 bases and 8 bases, there was a span of 15 bases. This CDR3 is built from 14 residues. Per germline, CDR1 LGHNA and CDR2 YSLEER. CDR3 sequence: CASSQGDRSPTQYF. In DNA form, the CDR3 reads TGCGCCAGCAGCCAGGGAGACCGATCCCCTACGCAGTATTTT.

The chain uses TRBV4-1 and TRBJ1-1, with D perhaps matching TRBD1 (6 bases). V shed 8 bases and J shed 4 bases, with 17 bases lying between them. Looked up from germline, CDR1 is MGHRA and CDR2 is YSYEKL. The CDR3 has 14 amino acids. CDR3 residues: CASRLPGGRTEAFF. The CDR3, as DNA: TGCGCCAGCCGTCTTCCGGGGGGGCGCACTGAAGCTTTCTTT.

This chain links TRBV20-1 with TRBJ1-5, with unresolved D. This CDR3 contains 11 residues. V dropped 7 bases and J dropped 0 bases, with 4 bases sitting between them. Germline V gene data show CDR1 as DFQATT and CDR2 as SNEGSKA (reference sequence). The CDR3 loop is CSDYSNQPQHF. For the CDR3, the DNA is TGCAGTGATTATAGCAATCAGCCCCAGCATTTT.

In this sample, this clone turned up a few times. The V gene is TRBV6-5, the J gene TRBJ2-7, with no clear D. Germline assignment: CDR1 MNHEY and CDR2 SVGAGI. CDR3 length equals 15 residues. Trimming pared 4 bases from V and 0 bases from J, leaving 13 bases between. This CDR3 reads CASSSRVDSSYEQYF. CDR3 bases: TGTGCCAGCAGTTCCCGGGTCGATAGCTCCTACGAGCAGTACTTC.

This clone was seen just once. The chain has TRBV5-4 and TRBJ2-5; possible D gene TRBD2, 6 bases. Per the germline V gene, CDR1 is SGHNT and CDR2 is YYREEE (reference sequence). V lost 3 bases and J lost 4, with 13 bases in between. The CDR3 is made up of 14 amino acids. The CDR3 reads CASSSRDGAETQYF. CDR3 coding DNA: TGTGCCAGCAGCTCGCGGGACGGGGCAGAGACCCAGTACTTC.

There are a few counts of this clone. The chain employs TRBV5-4 and TRBJ1-1, with D perhaps TRBD1 (6 bases). In germline, CDR1 is SGHNT, CDR2 YYREEE (reference sequence). This CDR3 spans 16 amino acids. The V end was cut by 1 base, the J end by 8 bases, with 21 bases between. The CDR3 here is CASSLSGGQNTLEAFF. CDR3 DNA sequence: TGTGCCAGCAGCTTGTCGGGCGGACAGAACACCCTCGAAGCTTTCTTT.